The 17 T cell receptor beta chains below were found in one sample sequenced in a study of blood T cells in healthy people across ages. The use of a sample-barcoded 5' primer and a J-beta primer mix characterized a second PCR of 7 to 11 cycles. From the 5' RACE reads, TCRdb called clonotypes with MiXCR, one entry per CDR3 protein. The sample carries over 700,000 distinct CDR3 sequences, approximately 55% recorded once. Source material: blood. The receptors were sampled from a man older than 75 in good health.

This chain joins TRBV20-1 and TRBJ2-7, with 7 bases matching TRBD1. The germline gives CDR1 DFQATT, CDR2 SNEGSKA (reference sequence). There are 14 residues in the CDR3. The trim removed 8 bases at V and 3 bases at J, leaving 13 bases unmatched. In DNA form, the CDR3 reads TGCAGTTCACCGAAGGGACAGACAAGCTACGAGCAGTACTTC. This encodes CSSPKGQTSYEQYF.

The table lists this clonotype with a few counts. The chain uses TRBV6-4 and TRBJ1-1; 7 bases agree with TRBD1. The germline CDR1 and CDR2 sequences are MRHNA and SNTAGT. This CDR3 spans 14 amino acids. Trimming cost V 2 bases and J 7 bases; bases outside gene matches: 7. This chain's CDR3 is CASSDGTALSEAFF. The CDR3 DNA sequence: TGTGCCAGCAGTGACGGGACAGCCTTAAGTGAAGCTTTCTTT.

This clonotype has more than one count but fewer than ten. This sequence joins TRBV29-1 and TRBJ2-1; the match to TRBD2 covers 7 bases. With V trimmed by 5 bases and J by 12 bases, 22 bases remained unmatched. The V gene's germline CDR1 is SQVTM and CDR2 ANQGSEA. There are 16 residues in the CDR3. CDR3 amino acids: CSVSPVTSPAQWGQFF. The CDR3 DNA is TGCAGCGTTTCCCCCGTGACTAGCCCTGCCCAATGGGGGCAGTTCTTC.

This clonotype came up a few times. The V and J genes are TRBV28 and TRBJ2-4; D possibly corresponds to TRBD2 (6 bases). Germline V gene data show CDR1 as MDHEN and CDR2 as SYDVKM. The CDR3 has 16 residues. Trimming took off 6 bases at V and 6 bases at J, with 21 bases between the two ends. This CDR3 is CASRSIRVRRGNIQYF. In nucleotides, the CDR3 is TGTGCCAGCAGAAGTATAAGGGTGCGGAGGGGAAACATTCAGTACTTC.

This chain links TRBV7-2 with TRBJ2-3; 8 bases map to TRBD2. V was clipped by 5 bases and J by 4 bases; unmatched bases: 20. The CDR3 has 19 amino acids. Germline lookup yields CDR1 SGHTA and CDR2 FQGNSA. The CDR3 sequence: CASSTPGGVGRAPPDTQYF. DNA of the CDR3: TGTGCCAGCAGCACGCCCGGGGGCGTCGGGAGGGCCCCTCCAGATACGCAGTATTTT.

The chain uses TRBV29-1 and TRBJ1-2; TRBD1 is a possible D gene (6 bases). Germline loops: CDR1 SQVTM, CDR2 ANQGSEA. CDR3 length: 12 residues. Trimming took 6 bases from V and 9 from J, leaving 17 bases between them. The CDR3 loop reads CSVVGGQGSYTF. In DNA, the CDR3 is TGCAGCGTGGTGGGGGGCCAGGGGAGCTACACCTTC.

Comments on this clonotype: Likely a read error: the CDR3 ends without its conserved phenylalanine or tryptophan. CDR3 nucleotides: TGTGCCAGCAGTGAGGGACCAGGGAATACGCAGTATTTA. The encoded protein is CASSEGPGNTQYL. The V call is TRBV25-1, the J call TRBJ2-3; D tentatively reads TRBD1 or TRBD2 (5 bases each). The V end lost 3 bases, the J end lost 7 bases, and 11 bases lay between the germline ends. CDR1 and CDR2 (germline): MGHDK, SYGVNS. CDR3 size: 13 residues.

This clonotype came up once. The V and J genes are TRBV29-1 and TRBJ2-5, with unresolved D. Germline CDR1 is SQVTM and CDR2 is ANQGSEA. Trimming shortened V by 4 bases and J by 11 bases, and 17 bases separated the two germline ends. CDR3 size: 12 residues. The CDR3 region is CSVVGQVNEQYF. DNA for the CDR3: TGCAGCGTTGTGGGCCAGGTAAATGAGCAGTACTTC.

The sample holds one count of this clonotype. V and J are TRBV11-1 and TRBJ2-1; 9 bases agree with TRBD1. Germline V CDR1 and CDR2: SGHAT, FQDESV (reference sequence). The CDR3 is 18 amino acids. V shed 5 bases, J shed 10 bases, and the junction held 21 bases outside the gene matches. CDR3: CASSTRDRALAPTYEQFF. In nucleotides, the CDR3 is TGTGCCAGCAGCACCCGGGACAGGGCCCTAGCCCCCACCTACGAGCAGTTCTTC. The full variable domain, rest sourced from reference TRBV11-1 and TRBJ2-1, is EAEVAQSPRYKITEKSQAVAFWCDPISGHATLYWYRQILGQGPELLVQFQDESVVDDSQLPKDRFSAERLKGVDSTLKIQPAELGDSAMYLCASSTRDRALAPTYEQFFGPGTRLTVL.

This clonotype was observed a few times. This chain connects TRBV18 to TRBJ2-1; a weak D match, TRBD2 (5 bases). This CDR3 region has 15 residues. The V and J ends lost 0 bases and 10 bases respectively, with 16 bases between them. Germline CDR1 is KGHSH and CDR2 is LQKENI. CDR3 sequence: CASSPPSAGNREQFF. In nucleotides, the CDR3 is TGTGCCAGCTCACCACCATCCGCGGGCAATCGGGAGCAGTTCTTC.

DNA of the CDR3: TGTGCCAGCAGCCAAGGAAGAGGGGCCGGGCGGCAGTACTTC. Protein sequence: CASSQGRGAGRQYF. This chain connects TRBV3-1 to TRBJ2-7, with D perhaps given as TRBD1 or TRBD2 (5 bases each). Trimming removed 1 base from V and 9 bases from J, with 16 bases in between. The V gene's germline CDR1 is LGHDT and CDR2 YNNKEL (reference sequence). The CDR3 extends over 14 amino acids.

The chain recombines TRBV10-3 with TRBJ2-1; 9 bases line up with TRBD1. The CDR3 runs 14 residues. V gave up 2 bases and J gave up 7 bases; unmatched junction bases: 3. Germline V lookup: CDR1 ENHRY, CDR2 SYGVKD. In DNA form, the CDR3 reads TGTGCCATCAGTGAGCCGGACAGGGGAAATGAGCAGTTCTTC. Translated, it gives CAISEPDRGNEQFF.

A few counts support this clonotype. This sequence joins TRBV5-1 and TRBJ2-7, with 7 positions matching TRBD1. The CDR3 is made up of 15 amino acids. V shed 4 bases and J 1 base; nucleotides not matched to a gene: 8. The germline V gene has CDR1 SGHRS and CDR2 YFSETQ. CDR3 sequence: CASSRRTGVSYEQYF. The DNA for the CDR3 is TGCGCCAGCAGCCGCCGGACAGGTGTATCCTACGAGCAGTACTTC.

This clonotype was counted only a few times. The CDR3 sequence is CASSAGGQVYEQYF. The CDR3 coding sequence is TGTGCCAGTTCCGCCGGGGGTCAGGTTTACGAGCAGTACTTC. The chain carries TRBV9 and TRBJ2-7; possibly TRBD2 for D (6 bases). Trimming cost V 8 bases and J 4 bases, with 19 bases left between them. The germline CDR1 and CDR2 sequences are SGDLS and YYNGEE. The CDR3 totals 14 residues.

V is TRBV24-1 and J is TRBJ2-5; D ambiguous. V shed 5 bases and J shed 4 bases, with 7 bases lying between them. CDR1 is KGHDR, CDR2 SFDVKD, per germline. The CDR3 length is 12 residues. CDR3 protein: CATSVWGETQYF. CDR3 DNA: TGTGCCACCAGTGTGTGGGGAGAGACCCAGTACTTC.

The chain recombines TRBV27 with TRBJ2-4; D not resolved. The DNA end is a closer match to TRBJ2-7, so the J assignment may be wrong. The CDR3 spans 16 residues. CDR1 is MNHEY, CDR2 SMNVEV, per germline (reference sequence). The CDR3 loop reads CASSLSRRVGSYEQYF. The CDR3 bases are TGTGCCAGCAGTTTATCGCGAAGGGTCGGGTCTTACGAGCAGTACTTC.

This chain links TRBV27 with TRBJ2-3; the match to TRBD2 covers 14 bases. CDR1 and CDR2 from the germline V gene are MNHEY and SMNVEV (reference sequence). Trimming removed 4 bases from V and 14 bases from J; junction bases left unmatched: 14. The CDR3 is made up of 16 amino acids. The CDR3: CASSSGLAGVHRYAYF. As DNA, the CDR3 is TGTGCCAGCAGTTCGGGACTAGCGGGAGTACACAGATACGCGTATTTT.